This TCR beta chain was sequenced for a study of Ad26.COV2.S vaccination and SARS-CoV-2 variants. General observations from the study: In TCR breadth and depth analyses, total T cell responses may have been underestimated. Spike-specific TCR breadth in vaccine recipients exceeded that seen in placebo recipients.

Germline-derived CDR1 and CDR2 are LGHDT and YNNKEL (reference sequence). The CDR3 has 15 residues. Trimming cost V 2 bases and J 3 bases, with 11 bases left between them. Treatment given: some 19 received Ad26.COV2.S at low or high dose, single or two shots; five or six received placebo; per-sample allocation not given. Each sample was drawn 63 days after the first injection (of vaccine or placebo). Adults aged 18-55 years in Boston included the donor. Built on an Ad26 vector, the vaccine expressed Wuhan-strain SARS-CoV-2 spike. TCRdb's table, derived via immunoSEQ multiplex PCR, lists solely in-frame clones and lacks some. The sample lists around 340,000 clones, about 88% occurring once. As for this clone: Its antigen is unidentified.

The chain has TRBV3-1 (or the pseudogene TRBV3-2) and TRBJ1-5; tentatively, D is TRBD1 (6 bases). The sequence came from a person between 18 and 65 years old who received the Ad26.COV2.S COVID-19 vaccine or a placebo. The sequencing here drew on peripheral blood, taken in a trial of Ad26.COV2.S vaccine versus placebo. The CDR3: CASSQRGGYNQPQHF. Written as DNA, the CDR3 is TGTGCCAGCAGCCAAAGGGGGGGCTACAATCAGCCCCAGCATTTT.